The 22 T cell receptor beta chains listed next were all sequenced from one sample in a study of T cell repertoires in cytomegalovirus infection. These receptors' antigens are unknown. TCRdb analysed the reads with MiXCR anew, one entry per CDR3 protein. This table holds some 310,000 distinct CDR3 sequences, 20% to 25% found once. The specimen was cultured PBMCs, collected from culture after CMV antigen stimulation. These receptors were collected from a human donor in good health (CMV status not recorded). Some clones in this sample may be carry-over from other donors' samples.

This clonotype was seen ten or more times. The DNA of the CDR3 is TGTGCCAGTCAGAGCAAAAACATTCAGTACTTC. This gives the protein CASQSKNIQYF. The rearrangement links TRBV12-3 or TRBV12-4 to TRBJ2-4; D not resolved. The length of the CDR3 is 11 residues. V was trimmed by 9 bases and J by 3 bases, leaving 6 bases between them.

This rearrangement joins TRBV9 to TRBJ2-1, with a possible D match to TRBD2 (5 bases). The CDR3 totals 15 residues. The germline gives CDR1 SGDLS, CDR2 YYNGEE. Between the trimmed V and J ends, which lost 0 bases and 3 bases, there was a span of 10 bases. CDR3 bases: TGTGCCAGCAGCGTAGCCAGCGGCCTCTACAATGAGCAGTTCTTC. It is translated as CASSVASGLYNEQFF.

This clonotype occurred a few times. The gene calls are TRBV6-2 or TRBV6-3 and TRBJ2-3, with D possibly being TRBD2 (5 bases). The CDR3 has 17 amino acids. CDR1 is MNHEY, CDR2 SVGEGT, per germline. V lost 1 base and J lost 7, with 21 bases in between. The CDR3 nucleotides read TGTGCCAGCAGTTACTGGTTGGAGGTTCCTCTAGGTTATACGCAGTATTTT. It codes for CASSYWLEVPLGYTQYF.

This clonotype was counted ten times or more. The chain joins TRBV4-3 to TRBJ2-1; 8 bases line up with TRBD2. Unmatched junction bases numbered 5, after V lost 0 bases and J lost 1 base. The V gene's germline CDR1 is LGHNA and CDR2 YSLEER. This CDR3 spans 17 amino acids. CDR3 residues: CASSQEGAGASYNEQFF. CDR3 sequence (DNA): TGCGCCAGCAGCCAAGAGGGAGCGGGGGCATCCTACAATGAGCAGTTCTTC.

This clonotype was observed a handful of times. V gene TRBV12-3 or TRBV12-4 combines with J gene TRBJ1-1, with 7 positions matching TRBD1. The CDR3 loop spans 14 amino acids. J lost 1 base, V lost 6 bases, and 5 bases had no gene match. CDR3 in amino acids: CASSTRQGNTEAFF. CDR3 sequence (DNA): TGTGCCAGCAGCACGAGACAGGGGAACACTGAAGCTTTCTTT.

This clonotype was counted between two and nine times. The rearrangement uses TRBV5-4 and TRBJ2-1, with no clear D. In germline, CDR1 is SGHNT, CDR2 YYREEE (reference sequence). The CDR3 totals 16 residues. V gave up 3 bases and J gave up 2 bases, with 15 bases separating them. Here the CDR3 DNA reads TGTGCCAGCAGCTCATTTGGTATACCCACCTACAATGAGCAGTTCTTC. It codes for CASSSFGIPTYNEQFF.

This clonotype was detected a few times. The rearrangement links TRBV5-6 to TRBJ1-2; TRBD1 matches at 9 bases. CDR1 SGHDT and CDR2 YYEEEE come from the germline V gene. The CDR3 has 16 residues. The V segment lost 4 bases and the J segment 5 bases; nucleotides outside the gene matches: 12. CDR3 sequence reads: CASSPRGQGLIYGYTF. The CDR3, as DNA: TGTGCCAGCAGCCCGAGGGGACAGGGACTGATATATGGCTACACCTTC.

The CDR3 DNA sequence: TGTGCCAGCAGGGGGGAGGCGGGTTACGAGCAGTACGTC. This codes for CASRGEAGYEQYV. This chain joins TRBV6-1 and TRBJ2-7; a possible D gene is TRBD2 (6 bases). Trimming pared 6 bases from V and 4 bases from J, leaving 13 bases between. CDR1 is MNHNS and CDR2 is SASEGT in the germline V gene. CDR3 length: 13 residues.

V usage is TRBV7-3 and J usage is TRBJ2-2; TRBD2 matches at 11 bases. Germline CDR1 and CDR2: SGHTA and FQGTGA. The CDR3 loop spans 17 amino acids. The V gene end was trimmed by 1 base and the J gene end by 4 bases; junction bases not matched to a gene: 5. This chain's CDR3 is CASSLNPLAGVTGELFF. Here the CDR3 DNA reads TGTGCCAGCAGCTTAAACCCACTAGCGGGAGTCACCGGGGAGCTGTTTTTT.

This clonotype appeared a few times. The rearrangement uses TRBV20-1 and TRBJ2-7, with 7 bases that match TRBD1. Germline V gene data show CDR1 as DFQATT and CDR2 as SNEGSKA (reference sequence). This CDR3 has 12 amino acids. The V segment lost 4 bases and the J segment 3 bases; nucleotides outside the gene matches: 3. CDR3 DNA: TGCAGTGCTACCCGACAGGGCTACGAGCAGTACTTC. As protein: CSATRQGYEQYF.

This clonotype was observed a few times. The J gene is TRBJ2-7, the V gene TRBV5-6, with 11 bases identical to TRBD2. In germline, CDR1 is SGHDT, CDR2 YYEEEE. Trimming took 4 bases from V and 0 from J; bases not matched to a gene: 12. This CDR3 contains 18 residues. The CDR3 DNA follows: TGTGCCAGCAGCCCGGGTGGTCTAGCGGGAGGCCGCTCCTACGAGCAGTACTTC. Protein product: CASSPGGLAGGRSYEQYF.

This clonotype turned up a few times. The chain employs TRBV19 and TRBJ2-7, with 7 bases aligning to TRBD2. The CDR3 spans 15 residues. Germline V CDR1 and CDR2: LNHDA, SQIVND (reference sequence). J gave up 3 bases and V 0 bases, and 5 bases lay outside the gene matches. Here the CDR3 DNA reads TGTGCCAGTAGTATAGAGGCGGGAGTAAGCTACGAGCAGTACTTC. Protein: CASSIEAGVSYEQYF.

This clonotype was detected only a few times. The chain joins TRBV19 to TRBJ1-4; D uncertain. From germline, CDR1 is LNHDA and CDR2 SQIVND (reference sequence). The length of the CDR3 is 13 residues. Trimming shortened V by 11 bases and J by 5 bases, and 15 bases separated the two germline ends. CDR3 region: CACGLQLNEKLFF. The CDR3 DNA is TGTGCCTGTGGACTGCAACTAAATGAAAAACTGTTTTTT.

This clonotype was detected only a few times. The chain uses TRBV6-2 or TRBV6-3 and TRBJ2-1; possibly TRBD2 for D (5 bases). Trimming removed 6 bases from V and 0 bases from J, with 12 bases in between. The CDR3 is 15 amino acids. Per the germline V gene, CDR1 is MNHEY and CDR2 is SVGEGT. The CDR3 protein is CASRAGSSSYNEQFF. The CDR3 region has the DNA TGTGCCAGCAGGGCGGGTTCGAGCTCCTACAATGAGCAGTTCTTC.

The chain couples TRBV6-2 or TRBV6-3 to TRBJ2-3; 8 bases align to TRBD1. The CDR3 covers 15 residues. The germline V gene has CDR1 MNHEY and CDR2 SVGEGT. The J segment lost 0 bases and the V segment lost 1 base, leaving 0 bases of the junction unmatched. In DNA, the CDR3 is TGTGCCAGCAGTTACTGGACAGGGAGCACAGATACGCAGTATTTT. This encodes CASSYWTGSTDTQYF.

This clonotype was recorded a few times. The chain links TRBV4-3 to TRBJ2-5; 12 bases are shared with TRBD2. The CDR3 is made up of 16 amino acids. Looked up from germline, CDR1 is LGHNA and CDR2 is YSLEER. V lost 1 base and J lost 5; bases outside the gene matches: 5. DNA of the CDR3: TGCGCCAGCAGCCAAGCCCGACTAGCGGGAGCGGAGACCCAGTACTTC. Residues: CASSQARLAGAETQYF.

This clonotype has ten or more counts. The chain carries TRBV7-2 and TRBJ2-7; 7 nucleotides line up with TRBD2. V lost 1 base and J lost 2; bases outside the gene matches: 5. This CDR3 is built from 15 residues. The germline CDR1 and CDR2 sequences are SGHTA and FQGNSA. This CDR3 is CASSLVRETTYEQYV. For the CDR3, the DNA is TGTGCCAGCAGCTTAGTGCGGGAGACTACCTACGAGCAGTACGTC.

This clonotype was recorded a few times. The genes are TRBV11-2 and TRBJ2-5; possible D gene TRBD2, 5 bases. Germline V gives CDR1 SGHAT, CDR2 FQNNGV. Trimming took off 2 bases at V and 5 bases at J, with 12 bases between the two ends. This CDR3 contains 14 residues. For the CDR3, the DNA is TGTGCCAGCAGCTTAATAACGCCGGGGGAGACCCAGTACTTC. It yields the protein CASSLITPGETQYF.

There are many counts of this clonotype. The rearrangement joins TRBV5-8 to TRBJ2-3, with D unresolved. V lost 2 bases and J lost 2, with 9 bases in between. Germline V lookup: CDR1 SGHTS, CDR2 YDEGEE. The CDR3 has 14 residues. The CDR3 bases are TGTGCCAGCAGCTTAAGGCTATACACAGATACGCAGTATTTT. Translation: CASSLRLYTDTQYF.

The V and J genes are TRBV28 and TRBJ2-3; D is uncertain. The germline CDR1 and CDR2 sequences are MDHEN and SYDVKM. CDR3 size: 16 residues. V was shortened by 6 bases and J by 0 bases, with 16 bases between the two germline ends. The CDR3 DNA reads as TGTGCCAGCAGCCCGGGTGGGCCGTACAGCACAGATACGCAGTATTTT. As protein: CASSPGGPYSTDTQYF.

This chain links TRBV6-5 with TRBJ2-3, with 11 bases fitting TRBD2. Germline values: CDR1 MNHEY, CDR2 SVGAGI. This CDR3 is built from 16 residues. Trimming took 6 bases from V and 4 from J; bases not matched to a gene: 9. The CDR3 here is CASRPQLAGAPDTQYF. The CDR3 DNA reads TGTGCCAGCAGGCCACAACTAGCGGGAGCCCCAGATACGCAGTATTTT.

The sample holds many counts of this clonotype. The J gene is TRBJ2-1, the V gene TRBV7-2, with 13 bases lining up with TRBD2. The J segment lost 2 bases and the V segment lost 5 bases, leaving 6 bases of the junction unmatched. CDR3 length equals 17 residues. Germline V gene sequence: CDR1 SGHTA, CDR2 FQGNSA. Here the CDR3 reads CASSNKLAGGPYNEQFF. CDR3 in DNA: TGTGCCAGCAGCAACAAACTAGCGGGAGGGCCCTACAATGAGCAGTTCTTC.